Shown below are 4 T cell receptor beta chains from a single sample sequenced in a study of cytomegalovirus exposure and HLA in healthy donors. PCR amplification relied on 60 Vbeta primers (plus 13 Jbeta primers). Produced via immunoSEQ multiplex PCR; TCRdb's table is partial and in-frame only. The sample carries around 100,000 clones, roughly 71% recorded once. The sample consisted of PBMCs. The receptors were sampled from a man aged 40-50 years in good health and CMV-seropositive.

The V and J genes are TRBV7-6 and TRBJ2-7; TRBD2 is a possible D gene (6 bases). The CDR3 totals 12 residues. V was cut by 5 bases and J by 7 bases, with 12 bases left in between. Per germline, CDR1 SGHVS and CDR2 FNYEAQ. CDR3 nucleotides: TGTGCCAGCAGCGACTACGGGGGTGAGCAGTACTTC. Protein sequence: CASSDYGGEQYF.

The count of this clone is one. The rearrangement uses TRBV28 and TRBJ1-1, with TRBD1 matching 8 bases. CDR1 is MDHEN, CDR2 SYDVKM, per germline. The CDR3 has 14 residues. After removal of 6 bases from V and 4 bases from J, the junction contained 7 bases not matched to a gene. CDR3 DNA: TGTGCCAGCAGCTCCCAGGGGGCCGGCACTGAAGCTTTCTTT. Encoded protein: CASSSQGAGTEAFF.

The genes are TRBV7-9 and TRBJ1-4, with D possibly matching TRBD1 (6 bases). Trimming pared 5 bases from V and 0 bases from J, leaving 13 bases between. The germline V gene has CDR1 SEHNR and CDR2 FQNEAQ (reference sequence). This CDR3 has 16 residues. The CDR3 here is CASSLGQLATNEKLFF. The CDR3 bases are TGTGCCAGCAGCCTTGGACAGCTTGCAACTAATGAAAAACTGTTTTTT.

V usage is TRBV10-1 and J usage is TRBJ2-1; tentative D call: TRBD2 (7 bases). The CDR3 runs to 15 residues. Trimming stripped 2 bases from V and 2 bases from J, with 10 bases between. In germline, CDR1 is WNHNN, CDR2 SYGVQD (reference sequence). The CDR3, as DNA: TGCGCCAGCAGTGAGGCGGGGGCCCCCTACAATGAGCAGTTCTTC. This gives the protein CASSEAGAPYNEQFF.